This TCR delta chain was captured in a study of gamma-delta chains in newborns, infants, children. Study-level information: Innate gammadelta T cells reportedly expand polyclonally right after birth, driven by microbial exposure, per the title.

Deletions cut 1 base from V and 4 bases from J, with 28 bases between. This CDR3 is built from 20 residues. Germline V lookup: CDR1 TSWWSYY, CDR2 QGS. TCRdb made new clone calls on the reads using CATT. The sample carries roughly 5,100 delta-chain clones, around 35% recorded once. The TCR was taken from a child who received the measles vaccine. This sequence joins TRDV1 and TRDJ1; TRDD3 is a possible D gene (5 bases). Sequenced material: blood. CDR3 sequence: CALGERYVSGPLPLGDKLIF. DNA of the CDR3: TGTGCTCTTGGGGAACGTTACGTGTCTGGGCCTCTCCCTCTAGGCGATAAACTCATCTTT.